The text below deals with one T cell receptor (beta chain). The data are from a study of blood T cell repertoires in COVID-19. TCRdb's table, derived via immunoSEQ multiplex PCR, lists solely in-frame clones and lacks some. Here the sample spans around 150,000 clones, under 90% being singletons. Germline CDR1 SGHTA, CDR2 FQGNSA. This CDR3 has 14 residues. Trimming removed 5 bases from V and 8 bases from J, with 15 bases in between. The sequence came from a woman of 80 years or more in a cohort sampled during active or convalescent COVID-19. Sequencing was carried out using peripheral blood. The chain recombines TRBV7-2 with TRBJ1-4; D unclear. The CDR3 region is CASSPRVSREKLFF. The CDR3 nucleotides read TGTGCCAGCAGCCCTCGGGTCTCGAGGGAAAAACTGTTTTTT.